The sequence of this T cell receptor beta chain was determined in a study of shared clonotypes between healthy human individuals. Looking at the study overall: Donors had three CD4 naive, three CD4 memory, two CD8 naive and one CD8 memory plate apiece. Study results and caveats: With few donors, the genetic and exposure-history diversity represented was limited. Clonotypes which were not shared had lower generation probabilities than clonotypes that all four donors shared.

In CD8 memory, CD45RO+ cells were put together with CCR7-negative CD45RA+ TemRA cells. TCRdb's table, derived via immunoSEQ multiplex PCR, lists solely in-frame clones and lacks some. The table records about 79,000 clones, about 61% of them present only once. Germline-derived CDR1 and CDR2 are SGHRS and YFSETQ. Germline trimming cut 0 bases from V and 4 bases from J; bases unmatched to any gene: 3. The length of the CDR3 is 15 residues. This clone has just a few counts. Antigen unknown. This clonotype was sampled from a man aged 25 to 40 in good health. The sample comprised memory CD8+ T cells sorted from blood. The subset: CD45RO+ cells pooled with CCR7-negative TemRA cells. The chain uses TRBV5-1 and TRBJ2-1; TRBD2 aligns across 8 bases. CDR3 sequence reads: CASSLELADYNEQFF. The CDR3 nucleotides are TGCGCCAGCAGCTTGGAACTAGCGGATTACAATGAGCAGTTCTTC.